The text below deals with one TCR beta chain. The antigen is undetermined. The data were obtained in a study of T cells in localized non-small cell lung cancer. Study results and limitations: Sequencing involved a lone tumor region, leaving heterogeneity possible. The study found T cell clonality highest in uninvolved adjacent lung, above tumor.

CDR3 length: 10 amino acids. V was cut by 5 bases and J by 7 bases, with 5 bases left in between. The germline V gene encodes CDR1 LNHDA and CDR2 SQIVND (reference sequence). Data came from immunoSEQ multiplex PCR; TCRdb stores just in-frame clones and leaves some out. The sample has tens of thousands of clones; around 89% are singletons. The sample here was PBMCs, taken before any cancer treatment. This chain joins TRBV19 and TRBJ1-2; no reliable D call. The sequence derives from a man between 40 and 69 years old with stage II lung adenocarcinoma. In DNA form, the CDR3 reads TGTGCCAGTAGTTCTGGTGGCTACACCTTC. Protein: CASSSGGYTF. The full variable domain, completed using reference TRBV19 and TRBJ1-2, is DGGITQSPKYLFRKEGQNVTLSCEQNLNHDAMYWYRQDPGQGLRLIYYSQIVNDFQKGDIAEGYSVSREKKESFPLTVTSAQKNPTAFYLCASSSGGYTFGSGTRLTVV.